This entry concerns a single T cell receptor (beta chain). Its antigen specificity is not known. No qualities accompany the bases; no much larger clone lies one base away. The data stem from a study of T cells in narcolepsy (dated by TCRdb to the late 2010s). Context from the whole study: Patients with narcolepsy type 1 or type 2 (NT1, NT2) and healthy control donors were enrolled in the study. The study used TCR Vbeta sequencing to track clonotypes in blood and CSF while looking for autoreactive T cells in narcolepsy patients that target self-antigens of hypocretin neurons (hypocretin, TRIB2). The investigation overall reported the following: Certain blood memory CD4+ repertoires from patients and controls had no sequences that matched autoreactive T cell clones. Patients and controls had similar numbers of sequenced blood memory CD4+ clonotypes, with averages of approximately 40,000 in patients and roughly 36,000 in controls. Autoreactive clonotypes were reported to be detected serially in the blood of the same patients and of different patients, but not in the blood of healthy controls. In plots comparing CSF and blood CD4+ T cell clonotypes from the same patient, HCRT-specific and TRIB2-specific autoreactive clonotypes were highlighted.

In the germline V gene, CDR1 corresponds to KGHSH and CDR2 to LQKENI. At the junction V is shortened by 2 bases and J by 4 bases, with 17 bases in between. Inclusive of the bounding cysteine and phenylalanine, the CDR3 is 16 residues long. Solely the CDR3 DNA is kept, with 48 bases framed from the first base. Memory CD4+ T cells were sorted ex vivo from peripheral blood of narcolepsy patients and healthy controls for TCR Vbeta sequencing. Library creation used the immunoSEQ multiplex PCR assay. TCRdb limited this immuneACCESS table to in-frame rearrangements with V and J called. A share of clones is missing; checked studies link under half to unresolved V genes, and the rest is unexplained. Counted in this sample were 25,000 to 30,000 clones; around 78% of them appeared once. Clones ranked in the top ten supply almost 3.5% of the sample.

The sequenced sample consisted of CD45RA- memory CD4+ T cells from PBMCs. In the paper's terms, the cell subset or site label means: memory T cells sorted ex vivo from peripheral blood. The chain uses TRBV18 and TRBJ1-2; the D gene remains uncertain. The clonotype comes from a human donor with narcolepsy. The DNA sequence follows: TGTGCCAGCTCACCATCTCAGCAGCAGCCTTTCTATGGCTACACCTTC. It codes for CASSPSQQQPFYGYTF.